This passage covers 24 T cell receptor beta chains from one sample sequenced in a study of beta chain features in type 1 diabetes. Of the isolated RNA, all was reverse transcribed, and so the sequenced material was expressed TCRB transcripts. This table comes from immunoSEQ multiplex PCR, and its TCRdb copy is limited to in-frame clones, with some not included. Of 620,000 or so clones detected, about a sixth appear once; the ten largest clones hold about 0.086%. The sample was naive CD4+ T cells from blood. The source of these receptors is a man aged 18 to 29 in good health.

The gene calls are TRBV7-9 and TRBJ1-5; D remains ambiguous. The V end lost 3 bases, the J end lost 5 bases, and 23 bases lay between the germline ends. The CDR3 totals 18 residues. Germline-derived CDR1 and CDR2 are SEHNR and FQNEAQ (reference sequence). CDR3 sequence (DNA): TGTGCCAGCAGCTTCTCAGCCCTTGGGTCCGGCAAGGATCAGCCCCAGCATTTT. It is translated as CASSFSALGSGKDQPQHF.

The chain is built from TRBV11-1 and TRBJ2-2; D is ambiguous. The CDR3 consists of 13 residues. V lost 5 bases and J lost 2, with 6 bases in between. Germline-derived CDR1 and CDR2 are SGHAT and FQDESV (reference sequence). DNA for the CDR3: TGTGCCAGCAGCGTAGAAAACACCGGGGAGCTGTTTTTT. Amino acids: CASSVENTGELFF.

This rearrangement joins TRBV10-3 to TRBJ1-6; no reliable D call. The CDR3 covers 12 residues. Trimming stripped 2 bases from V and 10 bases from J, with 6 bases between. Germline V gives CDR1 ENHRY, CDR2 SYGVKD. The CDR3 DNA reads as TGTGCCATCAGTGAGGTGACCTCACCCCTCCACTTT. Encoded protein: CAISEVTSPLHF.

The chain uses TRBV7-2 and TRBJ2-1; tentatively, D is TRBD2 (5 bases). CDR1 SGHTA and CDR2 FQGNSA come from the germline V gene. Trimming removed 5 bases at V and 9 bases at J, with 11 bases between. This CDR3 is 12 amino acids long. The CDR3 reads CASSRTRTEQFF. Written as DNA, the CDR3 is TGTGCCAGCAGCCGTACTAGGACTGAGCAGTTCTTC.

This clone has just a few counts. The identical CDR3 is also encoded by other nucleotide sequences in the sample. The chain links TRBV18 to TRBJ2-1, with D maybe TRBD2 (6 bases). Trimming shortened V by 3 bases and J by 5 bases, and 8 bases separated the two germline ends. The germline V gene encodes CDR1 KGHSH and CDR2 LQKENI. The CDR3 loop spans 13 amino acids. CDR3 bases: TGTGCCAGCTCACCGGGACTTAACAATGAGCAGTTCTTC. Protein sequence: CASSPGLNNEQFF.

This clone was detected a few times. The chain is built from TRBV28 and TRBJ2-7; 7 nucleotides align to TRBD1. The CDR3 is 15 amino acids. The ends lost 5 bases at V and 1 base at J; junction bases unmatched: 8. Looked up from germline, CDR1 is MDHEN and CDR2 is SYDVKM. CDR3 in amino acids: CASSAPGTASYEQYF. The CDR3 coding sequence is TGTGCCAGCAGTGCCCCCGGGACAGCTTCCTACGAGCAGTACTTC.

Worth noting for this clone: The same CDR3 is also encoded by other DNA sequences in this sample. The rearrangement uses TRBV4-1 and TRBJ2-3; 12 nucleotides align to TRBD2. From germline, CDR1 is MGHRA and CDR2 YSYEKL. The CDR3 is made up of 16 amino acids. J was trimmed by 0 bases and V by 4 bases; bases with no gene match: 2. DNA of the CDR3: TGCGCCAGCAGCCCCGGGACTAGCGGGAGCACAGATACGCAGTATTTT. Protein product: CASSPGTSGSTDTQYF.

In this sample, this clone turned up a few times. This chain links TRBV10-3 with TRBJ1-6; 7 bases are shared with TRBD1. With 4 bases clipped from V and 7 bases from J, the junction kept 7 bases outside the gene matches. CDR1 and CDR2 (germline): ENHRY, SYGVKD. This CDR3 has 15 residues. The CDR3: CAISAGTAKNSPLHF. DNA for the CDR3: TGTGCCATCAGTGCGGGGACAGCGAAAAATTCACCCCTCCACTTT.

This clone has more than one count but fewer than ten. The same CDR3 is also encoded by other DNA sequences in this sample. The J gene is TRBJ2-5, the V gene TRBV10-3; D not certain. Germline V gene data show CDR1 as ENHRY and CDR2 as SYGVKD. V was cut by 4 bases and J by 5 bases, with 5 bases left in between. The CDR3 spans 11 residues. The CDR3 region is CAISGGETQYF. DNA of the CDR3: TGTGCCATCAGTGGAGGCGAGACCCAGTACTTC.

The genes are TRBV28 and TRBJ2-7, with TRBD2 matching over 9 bases. The germline CDR1 and CDR2 sequences are MDHEN and SYDVKM. The junction had 4 bases not matched to a gene; V was cut back by 10 bases and J by 0 bases. The CDR3 runs to 13 residues. The CDR3 region is CATFSGGSYEQYF. The CDR3 bases are TGTGCCACCTTTAGCGGGGGCTCCTACGAGCAGTACTTC.

This clone showed up just a few times. This chain joins TRBV2 and TRBJ1-5; D is unclear. Trimming removed 7 bases at V and 11 bases at J, with 18 bases between. This CDR3 has 13 amino acids. CDR1 is SNHLY, CDR2 FYNNEI, per germline. CDR3 region: CASTGEARQTQHF. As DNA, the CDR3 is TGTGCCAGCACCGGGGAGGCCCGGCAGACCCAGCATTTT.

V and J are TRBV19 and TRBJ2-7, with 8 bases aligning to TRBD2. Germline V gene data show CDR1 as LNHDA and CDR2 as SQIVND (reference sequence). V lost 11 bases and J lost 6; bases outside the gene matches: 6. The CDR3 runs to 11 residues. This CDR3 reads CAPGREAEQYF. DNA of the CDR3: TGTGCCCCCGGGAGGGAGGCCGAGCAGTACTTC.

This clone turned up a few times. The genes are TRBV14 and TRBJ2-3; a weak D match, TRBD2 (5 bases). Germline CDR1 is SGHDN and CDR2 is FVKESK. Trimming pared 4 bases from V and 6 bases from J, leaving 20 bases between. The CDR3 covers 16 residues. The CDR3 bases are TGTGCCAGCAGCCCGTATTGGGTTCTCCCGGGGGATACGCAGTATTTT. Translation gives CASSPYWVLPGDTQYF. Based on the CDR3 plus reference TRBV14 and TRBJ2-3, the full variable domain is EAGVTQFPSHSVIEKGQTVTLRCDPISGHDNLYWYRRVMGKEIKFLLHFVKESKQDESGMPNNRFLAERTGGTYSTLKVQPAELEDSGVYFCASSPYWVLPGDTQYFGPGTRLTVL.

This sequence joins TRBV6-5 and TRBJ2-1; 11 bases match TRBD2. This CDR3 contains 14 residues. J was trimmed by 15 bases and V by 2 bases; bases with no gene match: 9. Germline CDR1 and CDR2: MNHEY and SVGAGI. The CDR3 DNA reads as TGTGCCAGCAGTTACGGTACTAGCGGGGGTCTTAGGTTCTTC. It is translated as CASSYGTSGGLRFF.

The rearrangement joins TRBV5-1 to TRBJ2-1; TRBD1 agrees at 8 bases. CDR1 and CDR2 (germline): SGHRS, YFSETQ. This CDR3 comprises 15 residues. The J segment lost 6 bases and the V segment lost 0 bases, leaving 5 bases of the junction unmatched. As DNA, the CDR3 is TGCGCCAGCAGCTTGGATGGACAGGGAATCAATGAGCAGTTCTTC. Its protein is CASSLDGQGINEQFF.

The CDR3 DNA is TGTGCCATCAGTGACCGATGGGGAGTTGGTGATACTGAAGCTTTCTTT. The encoded protein is CAISDRWGVGDTEAFF. The V and J genes are TRBV10-3 and TRBJ1-1; D gene uncertain. The V gene lost 3 bases and the J gene lost 5 bases, with 19 bases spanning the gap. The CDR3 has 16 residues. Germline lookup yields CDR1 ENHRY and CDR2 SYGVKD.

In its sample, this clone was seen a few times. The chain recombines TRBV2 with TRBJ2-3; D is possibly TRBD1 or TRBD2 (7 bases each). Germline V gene data show CDR1 as SNHLY and CDR2 as FYNNEI. Trimming shortened V by 4 bases and J by 4 bases, and 21 bases separated the two germline ends. The CDR3 totals 17 residues. The DNA of the CDR3 is TGTGCCAGCAGTGCCCAACCGACAGGGAGGGGCCCAGATACGCAGTATTTT. Encoded protein: CASSAQPTGRGPDTQYF. Based on the CDR3 plus reference TRBV2 and TRBJ2-3, the full variable domain is EPEVTQTPSHQVTQMGQEVILRCVPISNHLYFYWYRQILGQKVEFLVSFYNNEISEKSEIFDDQFSVERPDGSNFTLKIRSTKLEDSAMYFCASSAQPTGRGPDTQYFGPGTRLTVL.

This clone has a handful of counts. The chain carries TRBV9 and TRBJ2-7; no firm D call. Germline CDR1 is SGDLS and CDR2 is YYNGEE. The CDR3 covers 19 residues. V was trimmed by 1 base and J by 2 bases, leaving 25 bases between them. CDR3 nucleotide sequence: TGTGCCAGCAGCGTACAAACAGCCACTGACCCGTCCGCAACCTACGAGCAGTACTTC. It encodes CASSVQTATDPSATYEQYF.

This chain links TRBV27 with TRBJ2-7; possible D gene TRBD2, 6 bases. Germline values: CDR1 MNHEY, CDR2 SMNVEV (reference sequence). With 3 bases removed from V and 2 bases from J, the gap between germline ends came to 20 bases. This CDR3 has 17 amino acids. CDR3 DNA: TGTGCCAGCAGTTTGGGGAGGAGTACCCAAGGGGCCTACGAGCAGTACTTC. It is translated as CASSLGRSTQGAYEQYF.

The chain uses TRBV29-1 and TRBJ1-3; 7 nucleotides align to TRBD1. V lost 7 bases to trimming and J lost 0 bases; unmatched junction nucleotides: 3. Germline values: CDR1 SQVTM, CDR2 ANQGSEA. CDR3 length: 13 amino acids. Here the CDR3 DNA reads TGCAGCGCTGACAGGGTCTCTGGAAACACCATATATTTT. Residues: CSADRVSGNTIYF. The full variable domain, its missing parts supplied by reference TRBV29-1 and TRBJ1-3, is SAVISQKPSRDICQRGTSLTIQCQVDSQVTMMFWYRQQPGQSLTLIATANQGSEATYESGFVIDKFPISRPNLTFSTLTVSNMSPEDSSIYLCSADRVSGNTIYFGEGSWLTVV.

The gene calls are TRBV10-3 and TRBJ2-7; D call uncertain. The CDR3 runs to 14 residues. The germline V gene encodes CDR1 ENHRY and CDR2 SYGVKD. V shed 2 bases and J shed 9 bases, with 17 bases lying between them. CDR3 loop: CAISEAFNSQMQYF. CDR3 nucleotide sequence: TGTGCCATCAGTGAGGCTTTTAACAGTCAAATGCAGTACTTC.

This clone has just a few counts. The genes are TRBV14 and TRBJ2-7; D ambiguous. Germline V CDR1 and CDR2: SGHDN, FVKESK. The length of the CDR3 is 11 residues. V was pared by 2 bases and J by 3 bases, with 2 bases between. The CDR3 DNA follows: TGTGCCAGCAGCCAAATCTACGAGCAGTACTTC. It codes for CASSQIYEQYF.

The chain is built from TRBV11-1 and TRBJ2-7; 7 bases are shared with TRBD1. The CDR3 length is 19 residues. J lost 3 bases, V lost 2 bases, and 19 bases had no gene match. Germline CDR1 is SGHAT and CDR2 is FQDESV (reference sequence). The CDR3 reads CASSLLRLWGTEDHYEQYF. The CDR3 nucleotides read TGTGCCAGCAGCTTACTGCGGCTTTGGGGGACAGAAGACCACTACGAGCAGTACTTC.

To note about this clone: The same CDR3 can be traced to other DNA sequences in this sample. The rearrangement links TRBV18 to TRBJ1-1; no reliable D call. V was trimmed by 3 bases and J by 1 base, leaving 3 bases between them. CDR3 length equals 12 residues. CDR1 and CDR2 (germline): KGHSH, LQKENI. The CDR3 sequence: CASSPQNTEAFF. In nucleotides, the CDR3 is TGTGCCAGCTCACCCCAGAACACTGAAGCTTTCTTT.